The clone carrying this T cell receptor (beta chain) appeared a few times. This record comes from a study of patients and donors after allogeneic stem cell transplantation. TCRdb analysed the RT-PCR reads with MiXCR anew, one entry per CDR3 protein. Of about a million distinct CDR3 sequences in the sample, roughly 17% are singletons; the top ten hold around 6%. This CDR3 spans 12 amino acids. V was pared by 5 bases and J by 6 bases, with 10 bases between. Germline-derived CDR1 and CDR2 are LNHNV and YYDKDF (reference sequence). The V gene is TRBV15, the J gene TRBJ1-1; tentatively, D is TRBD1 (5 bases). The specimen was blood, either unsorted or a sorted T cell fraction (not recorded which). The sequence was obtained from a human donor who was either an allogeneic HSCT recipient or a stem cell or donor lymphocyte infusion donor (not recorded which). It is not recorded whose cells these are; they may come from a transplant donor. This CDR3 reads CATSPTGPEAFF. The CDR3 DNA sequence: TGTGCCACCAGCCCCACGGGGCCTGAAGCTTTCTTT.